Listed below are T cell receptor beta chains from one sample, sequenced in a study of cytomegalovirus exposure and HLA in healthy donors. Produced via immunoSEQ multiplex PCR; TCRdb's table is partial and in-frame only. The sample has around 86,000 clones, approximately 7.6% seen once. Sequenced material: PBMCs. These TCRs come from a man aged 45-65 years in good health and CMV-seronegative. Both conserved end residues are part of each CDR3. The order of the fields is V gene, clone size, J gene, D gene, CDR3 protein, CDR3 DNA. The D gene is left open where the match is weak. Rows give clone size only sometimes, using once, few, many, or a class for an expanded clone.

TRBV28	-	TRBJ2-3	-	CASSPYTPFDTQYF	TGTGCCAGCAGTCCTTACACGCCCTTCGATACGCAGTATTTT
TRBV28	few	TRBJ2-5	TRBD1	CASRGGGQGGEAQYF	TGTGCCAGCAGGGGAGGGGGACAGGGAGGGGAGGCCCAGTACTTC
TRBV11-2	-	TRBJ1-1	TRBD1	CASSFTGGNTEAFF	TGTGCCAGCAGCTTCACAGGGGGAAACACTGAAGCTTTCTTT
TRBV6-6	-	TRBJ1-6	-	CASTGSYNSPLHF	TGTGCCAGCACGGGCTCCTATAATTCACCCCTCCACTTT
TRBV6-5	few	TRBJ1-6	-	CASSYSGFNSPLHF	TGTGCCAGCAGTTACTCGGGCTTCAATTCACCCCTCCACTTT
TRBV15	-	TRBJ2-7	-	CATSRDSGNPYEQYF	TGTGCCACCAGCAGAGATTCAGGGAACCCCTACGAGCAGTACTTC
TRBV29-1	-	TRBJ2-2	-	CSVEATGFGELFF	TGCAGCGTTGAAGCGACGGGGTTCGGGGAGCTGTTTTTT
TRBV6-5	few	TRBJ2-1	-	CASSYDGGPYNEQFF	TGTGCCAGCAGTTACGACGGGGGACCCTACAATGAGCAGTTCTTC
TRBV10-2	-	TRBJ2-7	-	CASRQTVIYEQYF	TGCGCCAGCAGGCAGACAGTGATCTACGAGCAGTACTTC
TRBV6-6	few	TRBJ1-1	-	CASSYSRDTAAFF	TGTGCCAGCAGTTACTCCAGGGACACTGCAGCTTTCTTT
TRBV2	once	TRBJ1-2	-	CASSEDEAGYSF	TGTGCCAGCAGTGAAGACGAGGCTGGCTACTCCTTC
TRBV7-3	-	TRBJ2-3	-	CASSPPSGDTQYF	TGTGCCAGCAGCCCCCCTTCCGGGGATACGCAGTATTTT
TRBV5-4	few	TRBJ2-1	-	CASSLVSGTVRLSYNEQFF	TGTGCCAGCAGCTTGGTCTCCGGGACTGTACGCCTCTCCTACAATGAGCAGTTCTTC
TRBV7-9	few	TRBJ2-7	TRBD2	CASAWEGYEQYF	TGTGCCAGCGCCTGGGAGGGCTACGAGCAGTACTTC
TRBV7-2	-	TRBJ2-1	TRBD2	CASSYGASGISGEQFF	TGTGCCAGCAGCTACGGGGCTAGCGGGATTTCGGGTGAGCAGTTCTTC
TRBV19	few	TRBJ2-5	-	CASSIDKETQYF	TGTGCCAGTAGTATAGACAAAGAGACCCAGTACTTC
TRBV10-3	few	TRBJ1-2	-	CAVTGGYGYTF	TGTGCCGTCACGGGGGGCTATGGCTACACCTTC
TRBV5-1	-	TRBJ2-1	-	CASSFGVEQFF	TGCGCCAGCAGCTTCGGGGTTGAGCAGTTCTTC
TRBV21-1	few	TRBJ2-2	-	CASSKVIRDFYTGELFF	TGTGCCAGCAGCAAAGTAATCCGGGACTTCTACACCGGGGAGCTGTTTTTT
TRBV28	-	TRBJ2-7	-	CVSTEGREQYF	TGTGTATCTACAGAGGGTAGGGAGCAGTACTTC
TRBV5-1	-	TRBJ2-2	-	CASSWEVTGSSGELFF	TGCGCCAGCAGCTGGGAGGTGACAGGGTCCTCCGGGGAGCTGTTTTTT
TRBV4-2	-	TRBJ2-7	TRBD1	CASSQDPVGPGGSYEQYF	TGTGCCAGCAGCCAAGACCCGGTCGGTCCAGGGGGATCCTACGAGCAGTACTTC
TRBV19	-	TRBJ1-2	TRBD1	CASSGDSLYGYTF	TGTGCCAGTAGTGGGGACAGTTTATATGGCTACACCTTC
TRBV7-2	few	TRBJ2-2	-	CASSSWGRNTGELFF	TGTGCCAGCAGCTCCTGGGGCAGGAACACCGGGGAGCTGTTTTTT
TRBV6-1	few	TRBJ2-7	TRBD2	CASSETSGRYEQYF	TGTGCCAGCAGTGAAACTAGCGGGAGATACGAGCAGTACTTC
TRBV19	-	TRBJ1-2	-	CASSTTYNYGYTF	TGTGCCAGTAGCACCACTTATAACTATGGCTACACCTTC
TRBV7-2	-	TRBJ2-3	TRBD1	CASSMGQPDTQYF	TGTGCCAGCAGCATGGGACAGCCAGATACGCAGTATTTT
TRBV29-1	-	TRBJ2-6	TRBD1	CSVEVKGAPGANVLTF	TGCAGCGTTGAAGTTAAGGGGGCTCCTGGGGCCAACGTCCTGACTTTC
TRBV7-9	-	TRBJ2-7	-	CASSSTGHQPYEQYF	TGTGCCAGCAGCTCAACGGGACACCAACCCTACGAGCAGTACTTC
TRBV29-1	-	TRBJ2-7	TRBD1	CSVGTGYEQYF	TGCAGCGTTGGGACAGGCTACGAGCAGTACTTC
TRBV7-2	few	TRBJ2-7	TRBD2	CASSYGLAGEGEQYF	TGTGCCAGCAGCTACGGACTAGCGGGAGAGGGTGAGCAGTACTTC
TRBV4-1	-	TRBJ1-4	TRBD1	CASSSTGATNEKLFF	TGCGCCAGCAGCTCGACAGGGGCAACTAATGAAAAACTGTTTTTT
TRBV9	-	TRBJ2-5	TRBD1	CASSFSGTGEQETQYF	TGTGCCAGCAGCTTTTCGGGGACAGGGGAACAAGAGACCCAGTACTTC
TRBV27	few	TRBJ1-5	TRBD1	CASSPGGWGNQPQHF	TGTGCCAGCAGTCCAGGGGGCTGGGGTAATCAGCCCCAGCATTTT
TRBV2	few	TRBJ2-5	-	CASRPFGGTQYF	TGTGCCAGCAGACCATTTGGAGGGACCCAGTACTTC
TRBV2	few	TRBJ1-2	-	CASSEASQGPQGYTF	TGTGCCAGCAGTGAAGCGTCCCAGGGCCCGCAGGGCTACACCTTC
TRBV2	-	TRBJ2-1	-	CASSEQENEQFF	TGTGCCAGCAGTGAACAAGAGAATGAGCAGTTCTTC
TRBV28	-	TRBJ1-4	-	CASSPGTGDLTTNEKLFF	TGTGCCAGCAGCCCTGGGACGGGAGACCTTACAACTAATGAAAAACTGTTTTTT
TRBV27	few	TRBJ2-2	-	CASSLVLGVNTGELFF	TGTGCCAGCAGTTTGGTATTAGGGGTCAACACCGGGGAGCTGTTTTTT
TRBV11-2	-	TRBJ2-7	-	CASSLGGHEQYF	TGTGCCAGCAGCTTAGGGGGGCACGAGCAGTACTTC
TRBV7-2	-	TRBJ2-3	-	CASSYSRQDTQYF	TGTGCCAGCAGCTACTCCCGACAAGATACGCAGTATTTT
TRBV25-1	few	TRBJ1-2	-	CASSVKLGGVYGYTF	TGTGCCAGCAGTGTCAAATTAGGGGGGGTCTATGGCTACACCTTC
TRBV28	few	TRBJ2-6	-	CASGTWNSGANVLTF	TGTGCCAGCGGGACATGGAACTCTGGGGCCAACGTCCTGACTTTC
TRBV11-2	few	TRBJ2-5	TRBD1	CASSLAPTGGAGETQYF	TGTGCCAGCAGCTTAGCCCCCACAGGGGGCGCTGGAGAGACCCAGTACTTC
TRBV28	once	TRBJ1-2	TRBD1	CASSPGTGRYGYTF	TGTGCCAGCAGTCCCGGGACAGGGAGATATGGCTACACCTTC
TRBV9	few	TRBJ1-4	-	CASSGTVTNEKLFF	TGTGCCAGCAGCGGGACAGTAACTAATGAAAAACTGTTTTTT
TRBV23-1	-	TRBJ2-1	-	CASPNPKEGSYNEQFF	TGCGCCAGCCCCAACCCGAAGGAGGGATCCTACAATGAGCAGTTCTTC
TRBV7-8	-	TRBJ1-2	-	CASSLGSNAGYTF	TGTGCCAGCAGCTTAGGCTCAAATGCGGGCTACACCTTC
TRBV7-3	-	TRBJ1-5	-	CASRAFAGLGYGDNQPQHF	TGTGCCAGCAGAGCCTTCGCGGGGCTGGGGTATGGTGACAATCAGCCCCAGCATTTT